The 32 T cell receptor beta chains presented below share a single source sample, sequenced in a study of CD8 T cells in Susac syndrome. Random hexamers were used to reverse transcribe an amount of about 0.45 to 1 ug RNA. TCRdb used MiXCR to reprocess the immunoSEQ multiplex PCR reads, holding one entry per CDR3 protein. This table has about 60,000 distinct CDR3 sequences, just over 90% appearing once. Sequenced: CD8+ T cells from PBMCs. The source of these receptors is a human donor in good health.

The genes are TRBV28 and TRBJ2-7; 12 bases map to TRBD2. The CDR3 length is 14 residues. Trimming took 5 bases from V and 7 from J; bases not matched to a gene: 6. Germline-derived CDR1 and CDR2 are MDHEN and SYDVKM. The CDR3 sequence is CASSPSGGAGEQYF. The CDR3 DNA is TGTGCCAGCAGTCCTAGCGGGGGGGCGGGAGAGCAGTACTTC. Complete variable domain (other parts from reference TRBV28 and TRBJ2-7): DVKVTQSSRYLVKRTGEKVFLECVQDMDHENMFWYRQDPGLGLRLIYFSYDVKMKEKGDIPEGYSVSREKKERFSLILESASTNQTSMYLCASSPSGGAGEQYFGPGTRLTVT.

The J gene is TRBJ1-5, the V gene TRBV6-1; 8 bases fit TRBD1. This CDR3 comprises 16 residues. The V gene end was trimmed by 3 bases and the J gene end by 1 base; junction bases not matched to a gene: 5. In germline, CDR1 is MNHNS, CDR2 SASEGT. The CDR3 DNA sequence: TGTGCCAGCAGTGATTCCCGGACAGGGAGCAATCAGCCCCAGCATTTT. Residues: CASSDSRTGSNQPQHF.

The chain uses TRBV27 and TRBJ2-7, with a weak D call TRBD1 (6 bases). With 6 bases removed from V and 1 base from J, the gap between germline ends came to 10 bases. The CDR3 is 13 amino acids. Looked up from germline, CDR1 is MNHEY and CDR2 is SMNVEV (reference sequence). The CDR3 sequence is CASSLDRSYEQYF. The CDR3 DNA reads TGTGCCAGCAGCCTAGACAGGTCCTACGAGCAGTACTTC.

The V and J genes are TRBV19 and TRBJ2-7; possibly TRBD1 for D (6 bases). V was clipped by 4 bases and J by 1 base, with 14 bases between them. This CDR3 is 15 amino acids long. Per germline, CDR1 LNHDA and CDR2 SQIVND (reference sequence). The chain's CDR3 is CASSNRDTLSYEQYF. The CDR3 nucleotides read TGTGCCAGTAGTAACCGGGACACCCTATCCTACGAGCAGTACTTC. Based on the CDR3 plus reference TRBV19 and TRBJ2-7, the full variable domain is DGGITQSPKYLFRKEGQNVTLSCEQNLNHDAMYWYRQDPGQGLRLIYYSQIVNDFQKGDIAEGYSVSREKKESFPLTVTSAQKNPTAFYLCASSNRDTLSYEQYFGPGTRLTVT.

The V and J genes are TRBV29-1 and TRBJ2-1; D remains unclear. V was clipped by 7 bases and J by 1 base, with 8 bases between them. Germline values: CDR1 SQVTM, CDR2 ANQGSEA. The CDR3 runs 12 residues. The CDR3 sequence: CSGESSYNEQFF. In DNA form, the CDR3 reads TGCAGCGGGGAATCGTCCTACAATGAGCAGTTCTTC.

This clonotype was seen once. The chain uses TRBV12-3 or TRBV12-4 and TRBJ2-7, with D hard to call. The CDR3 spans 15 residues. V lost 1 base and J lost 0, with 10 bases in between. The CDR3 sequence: CASSLGGRASYEQYF. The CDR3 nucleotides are TGTGCCAGCAGTTTAGGCGGCCGGGCCTCCTACGAGCAGTACTTC.

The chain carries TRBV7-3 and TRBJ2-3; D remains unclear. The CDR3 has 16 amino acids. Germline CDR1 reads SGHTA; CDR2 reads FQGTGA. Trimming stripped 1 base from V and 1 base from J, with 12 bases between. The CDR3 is CASSLNGGERTDTQYF. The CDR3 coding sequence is TGTGCCAGCAGCTTAAATGGTGGGGAACGCACAGATACGCAGTATTTT.

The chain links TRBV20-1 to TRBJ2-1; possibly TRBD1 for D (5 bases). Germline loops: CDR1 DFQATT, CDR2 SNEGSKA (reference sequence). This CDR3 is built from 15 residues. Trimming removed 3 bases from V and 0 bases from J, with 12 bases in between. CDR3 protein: CSASDSFSSYNEQFF. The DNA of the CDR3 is TGCAGTGCTAGCGACAGCTTCAGCTCCTACAATGAGCAGTTCTTC.

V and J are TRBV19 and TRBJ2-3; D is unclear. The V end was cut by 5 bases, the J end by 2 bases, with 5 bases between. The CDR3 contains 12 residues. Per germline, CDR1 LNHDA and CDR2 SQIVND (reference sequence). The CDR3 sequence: CASSSATDTQYF. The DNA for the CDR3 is TGTGCCAGTAGTTCCGCCACAGATACGCAGTATTTT.

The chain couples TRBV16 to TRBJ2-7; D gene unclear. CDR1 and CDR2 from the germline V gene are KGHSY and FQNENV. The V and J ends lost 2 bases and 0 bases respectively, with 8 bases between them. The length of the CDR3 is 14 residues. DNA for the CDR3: TGTGCCAGCAGCCAAATCTCAGACTCCTACGAGCAGTACTTC. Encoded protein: CASSQISDSYEQYF. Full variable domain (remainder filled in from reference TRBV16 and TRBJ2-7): GEEVAQTPKHLVRGEGQKAKLYCAPIKGHSYVFWYQQVLKNEFKFLISFQNENVFDETGMPKERFSAKCLPNSPCSLEIQATKLEDSAVYFCASSQISDSYEQYFGPGTRLTVT.

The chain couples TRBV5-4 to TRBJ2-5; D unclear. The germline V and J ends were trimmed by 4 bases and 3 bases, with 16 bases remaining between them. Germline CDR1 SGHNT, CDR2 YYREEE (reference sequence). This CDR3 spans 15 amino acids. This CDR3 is CASSVKVKPKETQYF. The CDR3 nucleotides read TGTGCCAGCAGCGTTAAAGTCAAGCCAAAAGAGACCCAGTACTTC. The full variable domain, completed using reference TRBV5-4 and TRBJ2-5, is ETGVTQSPTHLIKTRGQQVTLRCSSQSGHNTVSWYQQALGQGPQFIFQYYREEENGRGNFPPRFSGLQFPNYSSELNVNALELDDSALYLCASSVKVKPKETQYFGPGTRLLVL.

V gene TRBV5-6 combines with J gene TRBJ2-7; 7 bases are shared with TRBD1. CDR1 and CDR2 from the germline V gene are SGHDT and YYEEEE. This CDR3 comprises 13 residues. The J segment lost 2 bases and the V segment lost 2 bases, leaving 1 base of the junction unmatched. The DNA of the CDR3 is TGTGCCAGCAGCTTCGGGACAGCCTACGAGCAGTACTTC. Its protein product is CASSFGTAYEQYF.

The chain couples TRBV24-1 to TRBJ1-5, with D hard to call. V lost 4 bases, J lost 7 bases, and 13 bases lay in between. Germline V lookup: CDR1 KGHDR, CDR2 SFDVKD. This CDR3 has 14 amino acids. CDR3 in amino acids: CATSDPSRGQPQHF. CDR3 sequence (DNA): TGTGCCACCAGTGACCCCTCTCGCGGACAGCCCCAGCATTTT.

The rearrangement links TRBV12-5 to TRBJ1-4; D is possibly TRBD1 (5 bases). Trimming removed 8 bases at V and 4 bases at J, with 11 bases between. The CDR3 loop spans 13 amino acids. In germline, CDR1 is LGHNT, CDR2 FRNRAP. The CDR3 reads CASQAGFNEKLFF. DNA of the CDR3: TGTGCTAGTCAAGCAGGGTTTAATGAAAAACTGTTTTTT.

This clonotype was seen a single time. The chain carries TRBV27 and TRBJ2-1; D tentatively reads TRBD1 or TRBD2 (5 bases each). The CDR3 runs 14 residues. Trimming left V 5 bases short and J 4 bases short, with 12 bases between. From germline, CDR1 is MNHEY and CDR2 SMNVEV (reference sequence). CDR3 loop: CASSVGGAYNEQFF. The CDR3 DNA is TGTGCCAGCAGTGTTGGGGGAGCATACAATGAGCAGTTCTTC.

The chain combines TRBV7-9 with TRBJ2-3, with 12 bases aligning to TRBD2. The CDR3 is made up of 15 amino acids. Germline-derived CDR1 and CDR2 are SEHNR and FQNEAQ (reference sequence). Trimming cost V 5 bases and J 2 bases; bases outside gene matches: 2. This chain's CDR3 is CASSGLAGTTDTQYF. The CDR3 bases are TGTGCCAGCAGCGGACTAGCGGGGACCACAGATACGCAGTATTTT.

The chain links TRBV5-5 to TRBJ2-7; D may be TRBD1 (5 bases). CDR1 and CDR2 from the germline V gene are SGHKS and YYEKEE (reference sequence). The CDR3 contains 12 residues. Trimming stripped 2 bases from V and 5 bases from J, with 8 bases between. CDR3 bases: TGTGCCAGCAGCTTAGCAGGGAACGAGCAGTACTTC. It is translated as CASSLAGNEQYF.

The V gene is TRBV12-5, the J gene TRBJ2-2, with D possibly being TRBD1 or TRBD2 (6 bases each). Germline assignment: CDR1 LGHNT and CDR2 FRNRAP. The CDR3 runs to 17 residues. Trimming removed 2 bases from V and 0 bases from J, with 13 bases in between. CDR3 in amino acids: CASGLPRGQTNTGELFF. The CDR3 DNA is TGTGCTAGTGGTTTGCCACGGGGGCAAACGAACACCGGGGAGCTGTTTTTT.

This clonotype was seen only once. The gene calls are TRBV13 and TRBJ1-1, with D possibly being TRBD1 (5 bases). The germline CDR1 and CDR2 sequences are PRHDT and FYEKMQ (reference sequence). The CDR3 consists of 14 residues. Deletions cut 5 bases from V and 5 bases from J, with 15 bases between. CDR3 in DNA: TGTGCCAGCAGCGTGACCCCCGGGGGAACTGAAGCTTTCTTT. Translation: CASSVTPGGTEAFF.

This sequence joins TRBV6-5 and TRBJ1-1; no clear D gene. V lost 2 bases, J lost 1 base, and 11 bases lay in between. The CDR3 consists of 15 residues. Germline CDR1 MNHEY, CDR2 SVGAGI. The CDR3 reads CASSYGKGANTEAFF. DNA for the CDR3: TGTGCCAGCAGTTACGGGAAGGGCGCGAACACTGAAGCTTTCTTT.

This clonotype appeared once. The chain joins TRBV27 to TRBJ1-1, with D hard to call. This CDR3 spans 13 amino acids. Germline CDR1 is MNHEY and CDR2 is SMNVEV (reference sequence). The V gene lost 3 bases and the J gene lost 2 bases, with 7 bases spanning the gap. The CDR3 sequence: CASSFSANTEAFF. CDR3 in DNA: TGTGCCAGCAGTTTCTCTGCTAACACTGAAGCTTTCTTT.

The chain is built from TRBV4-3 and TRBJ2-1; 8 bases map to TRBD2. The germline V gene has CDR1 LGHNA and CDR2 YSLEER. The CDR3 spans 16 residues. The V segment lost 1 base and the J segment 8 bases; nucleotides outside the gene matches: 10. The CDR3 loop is CASSQGWRGVLHEQFF. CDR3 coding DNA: TGCGCCAGCAGCCAAGGGTGGCGGGGGGTTTTACATGAGCAGTTCTTC.

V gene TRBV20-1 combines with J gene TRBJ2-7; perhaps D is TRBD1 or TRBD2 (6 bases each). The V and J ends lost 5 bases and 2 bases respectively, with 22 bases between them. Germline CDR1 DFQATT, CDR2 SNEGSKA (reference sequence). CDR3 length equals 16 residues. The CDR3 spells CSASPRGGGFTYEQYF. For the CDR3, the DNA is TGCAGTGCTTCCCCCCGAGGAGGGGGGTTCACCTACGAGCAGTACTTC.

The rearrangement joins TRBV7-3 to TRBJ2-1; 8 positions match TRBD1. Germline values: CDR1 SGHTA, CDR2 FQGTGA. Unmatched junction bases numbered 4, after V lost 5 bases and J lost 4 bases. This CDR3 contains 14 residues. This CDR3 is CASSPGGAYNEQFF. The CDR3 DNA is TGTGCCAGCAGCCCAGGGGGCGCTTACAATGAGCAGTTCTTC.

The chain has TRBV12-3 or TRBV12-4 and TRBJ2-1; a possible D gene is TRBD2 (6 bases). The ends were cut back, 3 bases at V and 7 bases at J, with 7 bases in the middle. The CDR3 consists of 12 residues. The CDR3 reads CASSFGGNEQFF. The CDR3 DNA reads TGTGCCAGCAGTTTTGGGGGGAATGAGCAGTTCTTC.

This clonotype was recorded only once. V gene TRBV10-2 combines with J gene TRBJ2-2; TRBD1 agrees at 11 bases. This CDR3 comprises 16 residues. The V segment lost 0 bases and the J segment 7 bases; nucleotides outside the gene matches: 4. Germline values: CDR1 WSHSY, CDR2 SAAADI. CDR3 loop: CASSESRTGGIGELFF. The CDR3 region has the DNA TGCGCCAGCAGTGAGTCGAGGACAGGGGGCATCGGGGAGCTGTTTTTT.

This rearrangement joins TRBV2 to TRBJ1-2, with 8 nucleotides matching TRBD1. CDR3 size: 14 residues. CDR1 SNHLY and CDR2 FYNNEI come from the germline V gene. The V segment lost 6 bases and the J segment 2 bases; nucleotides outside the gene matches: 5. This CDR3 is CASRVGQGNYGYTF. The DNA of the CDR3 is TGTGCCAGCAGAGTCGGACAGGGCAACTATGGCTACACCTTC.

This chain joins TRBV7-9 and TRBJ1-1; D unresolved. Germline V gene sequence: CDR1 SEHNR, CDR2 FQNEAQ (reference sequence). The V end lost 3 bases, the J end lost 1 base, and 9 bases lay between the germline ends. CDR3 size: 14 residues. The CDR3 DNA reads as TGTGCCAGCAGCTTTGGTCCTCCGAACACTGAAGCTTTCTTT. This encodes CASSFGPPNTEAFF.

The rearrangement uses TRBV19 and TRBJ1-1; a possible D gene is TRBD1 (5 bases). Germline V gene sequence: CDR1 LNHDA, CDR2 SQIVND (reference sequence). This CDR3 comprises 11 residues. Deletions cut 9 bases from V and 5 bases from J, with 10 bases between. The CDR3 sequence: CASLGGTEAFF. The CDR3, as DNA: TGTGCCAGCCTTGGGGGGACTGAAGCTTTCTTT.

In nucleotides, the CDR3 is TGTGCCAGCAGCCCCCAGTACCCGGGGGCAGCGGGGGTCTACGAGCAGTACTTC. Its translation is CASSPQYPGAAGVYEQYF. The chain links TRBV5-5 to TRBJ2-7; 8 nucleotides match TRBD2. The CDR3 runs to 18 residues. The V and J ends lost 4 bases and 3 bases, in that order; junction bases with no gene match: 18. Germline V gene sequence: CDR1 SGHKS, CDR2 YYEKEE (reference sequence).

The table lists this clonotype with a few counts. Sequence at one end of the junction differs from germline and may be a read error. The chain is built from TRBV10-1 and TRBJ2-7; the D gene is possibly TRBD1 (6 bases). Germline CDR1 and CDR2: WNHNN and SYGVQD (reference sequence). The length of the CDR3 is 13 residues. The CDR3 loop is CASSEDRTYEQYF. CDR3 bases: TGCGCCAGCAGTGAGGACAGGACCTATGAGCAGTACTTC.

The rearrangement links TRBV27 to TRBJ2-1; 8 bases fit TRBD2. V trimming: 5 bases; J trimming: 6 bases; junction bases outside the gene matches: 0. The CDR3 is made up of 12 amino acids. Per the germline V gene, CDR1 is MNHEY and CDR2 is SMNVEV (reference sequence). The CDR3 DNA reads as TGTGCCAGCAGTACTAGCGGCAATGAGCAGTTCTTC. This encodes CASSTSGNEQFF.